These T cell receptor beta chains were read from a single sample in a study of memory CD4+ T cells and cytomegalovirus serostatus. Measured with immunoSEQ multiplex PCR; TCRdb has only the in-frame clones, and not every one. The sample lists 80,000 to 100,000 clones; under 90% were seen once. Material for sequencing was memory CD4+ T cells from blood. The receptors stem from an adult in good health and CMV-seropositive. CDR3s include the opening cysteine and the closing phenylalanine or tryptophan. Fields, in order: J gene, V gene, D gene, clone size, CDR3 protein, CDR3 DNA. D genes are given only for firm matches. The size field is filled for only some rows; it gives once, few, many or a size class.

TRBJ2-5 | TRBV7-9 | . | . | CASSFGGGETQYF | TGTGCCAGCAGCTTTGGGGGTGGAGAGACCCAGTACTTC
TRBJ1-2 | TRBV27 | . | once | CASSHIQGRGYTF | TGTGCCAGCAGCCATATACAGGGTCGGGGCTACACCTTC
TRBJ2-3 | TRBV11-2 | . | . | CASSPNPFSTDTQYF | TGTGCCAGCAGCCCCAACCCCTTTAGCACAGATACGCAGTATTTT
TRBJ1-5 | TRBV19 | . | . | CASEPPDSLTFNQPQHF | TGTGCCAGCGAGCCCCCGGACAGCCTGACTTTCAATCAGCCCCAGCATTTT
TRBJ2-7 | TRBV14 | TRBD2 | . | CASSLLSTSGSYEQYF | TGTGCCAGCAGCCTACTTTCAACTAGCGGATCCTACGAGCAGTACTTC
TRBJ1-3 | TRBV5-1 | . | . | CASRIGGGGSGNTIYF | TGCGCCAGCAGGATAGGAGGGGGTGGATCTGGAAACACCATATATTTT
TRBJ2-1 | TRBV7-8 | . | . | CASSLDFGQAVNEQFF | TGTGCCAGCAGCTTAGATTTCGGTCAGGCCGTCAATGAGCAGTTCTTC
TRBJ2-3 | TRBV5-1 | . | . | CASSLSTDTQYF | TGCGCCAGCAGCTTGTCGACAGATACGCAGTATTTT
TRBJ2-7 | TRBV4-3 | . | . | CASSQPLTELDEQYF | TGCGCCAGCAGCCAACCGTTGACGGAGCTCGACGAGCAGTACTTC
TRBJ1-1 | TRBV5-1 | . | . | CASSLGDSSNTEAFF | TGCGCCAGCAGCTTGGGCGACAGCTCGAACACTGAAGCTTTCTTT
TRBJ2-3 | TRBV9 | . | . | CASSVLPHGGGRTDTQYF | TGTGCCAGCAGCGTACTCCCCCACGGGGGTGGTCGCACAGATACGCAGTATTTT
TRBJ1-2 | TRBV4-2 | . | . | CASSQDTFYGYTF | TGTGCCAGCAGCCAAGACACTTTCTATGGCTACACCTTC
TRBJ2-7 | TRBV5-1 | . | . | CASSSRGGGEQYF | TGCGCCAGCAGCTCGCGAGGGGGTGGCGAGCAGTACTTC
TRBJ2-3 | TRBV5-5 | . | . | CASSSAGPDTQYF | TGTGCCAGCAGCTCCGCAGGGCCAGATACGCAGTATTTT
TRBJ2-5 | TRBV6-5 | . | . | CASGSAGETQYF | TGTGCCAGCGGGTCAGCGGGAGAGACCCAGTACTTC
TRBJ2-2 | TRBV5-4 | TRBD1 | . | CASSQQGLSRELFF | TGTGCCAGCAGCCAACAGGGGCTCTCCCGGGAGCTGTTTTTT
TRBJ2-5 | TRBV27 | TRBD1 | . | CASSFRTGGQETQYF | TGTGCCAGCAGTTTCCGAACAGGGGGCCAAGAGACCCAGTACTTC
TRBJ1-1 | TRBV9 | . | few | CASSFGHNTEAFF | TGTGCCAGCAGCTTCGGACATAACACTGAAGCTTTCTTT
TRBJ1-2 | TRBV6-6 | TRBD1 | . | CASSPSTGGSGYTF | TGTGCCAGCAGCCCTAGCACAGGGGGCAGTGGCTACACCTTC
TRBJ2-1 | TRBV29-1 | TRBD2 | once | CSVAASGHNEQFF | TGCAGCGTTGCGGCTAGCGGGCACAATGAGCAGTTCTTC
TRBJ2-7 | TRBV13 | . | . | CASSLFKTDGTYEQYF | TGTGCCAGCAGCTTATTTAAGACAGACGGGACCTACGAGCAGTACTTC
TRBJ1-5 | TRBV9 | . | . | CASSGDSNQPQHF | TGTGCCAGCAGCGGGGACAGCAATCAGCCCCAGCATTTT
TRBJ2-2 | TRBV5-4 | . | few | CASSPAPGREDTGELFF | TGTGCCAGCAGCCCCGCCCCCGGCAGGGAGGACACCGGGGAGCTGTTTTTT
TRBJ2-1 | TRBV28 | . | . | CASSLNNYNEQFF | TGTGCCAGCAGTTTAAACAACTACAATGAGCAGTTCTTC
TRBJ2-1 | TRBV12-5 | . | . | CASDKESSYNEQFF | TGTGCTAGTGATAAGGAAAGCTCCTACAATGAGCAGTTCTTC
TRBJ2-5 | TRBV6-6 | . | . | CASSPRNGQETQYF | TGTGCCAGCAGTCCCAGGAATGGGCAAGAGACCCAGTACTTC
TRBJ2-2 | TRBV5-4 | TRBD1 | . | CASSLLTGADTGELFF | TGTGCCAGCAGCTTGCTAACAGGGGCCGACACCGGGGAGCTGTTTTTT
TRBJ2-7 | TRBV5-1 | . | . | CASSPTTGINYEQYF | TGCGCCAGCAGCCCAACCACCGGGATAAACTACGAGCAGTACTTC
TRBJ1-2 | TRBV29-1 | . | . | CSVEGNGYTF | TGCAGCGTGGAGGGGAATGGCTACACCTTC
TRBJ2-2 | TRBV6-6 | TRBD2 | . | CASSPIGAGEGGELFF | TGTGCCAGCAGTCCGATCGGTGCGGGAGAGGGCGGGGAGCTGTTTTTT
TRBJ2-7 | TRBV28 | . | . | CASSPPKRQRSDEQYF | TGTGCCAGCAGTCCCCCGAAGAGACAGAGGAGCGACGAGCAGTACTTC
TRBJ1-5 | TRBV27 | . | . | CASSSRGGNQPQHF | TGTGCCAGCAGTTCCAGGGGAGGCAATCAGCCCCAGCATTTT
TRBJ2-7 | TRBV21-1 | . | few | CASTSGTSGSPPYEQYF | TGTGCCAGCACCTCCGGGACTAGCGGGAGCCCTCCCTACGAGCAGTACTTC
TRBJ2-1 | TRBV5-6 | . | once | CASSLGAGRTYNEQFF | TGTGCCAGCAGCTTGGGTGCGGGACGAACCTACAATGAGCAGTTCTTC
TRBJ2-5 | TRBV7-3 | TRBD2 | . | CASSPTSGGETQYF | TGTGCCAGCAGCCCTACTAGCGGCGGAGAGACCCAGTACTTC
TRBJ2-7 | TRBV28 | TRBD1 | . | CASTPPGTGGNEQYF | TGTGCCAGCACCCCACCCGGGACAGGGGGCAACGAGCAGTACTTC
TRBJ2-2 | TRBV5-6 | . | . | CASSMGRHTGELFF | TGTGCCAGCAGCATGGGACGGCACACCGGGGAGCTGTTTTTT
TRBJ1-1 | TRBV6-6 | . | few | CASSTGRTEAFF | TGTGCCAGCAGTACCGGACGCACTGAAGCTTTCTTT
TRBJ2-1 | TRBV7-9 | . | once | CASSVLGGGFNEQFF | TGTGCCAGCAGCGTACTAGGGGGAGGGTTCAATGAGCAGTTCTTC
TRBJ1-3 | TRBV27 | . | . | CASSRDAGRNTIYF | TGTGCCAGCAGCCGGGACGCTGGTAGAAACACCATATATTTT
TRBJ1-1 | TRBV29-1 | . | few | CSVESRVNTEAFF | TGCAGCGTTGAAAGCAGGGTGAACACTGAAGCTTTCTTT
TRBJ1-1 | TRBV19 | . | . | CASSISLNTEAFF | TGTGCCAGTAGTATTTCCTTGAACACTGAAGCTTTCTTT
TRBJ1-1 | TRBV5-1 | TRBD1 | . | CASSLGQGMGNTEAFF | TGCGCCAGCAGCTTAGGACAGGGGATGGGGAACACTGAAGCTTTCTTT
TRBJ1-2 | TRBV2 | . | once | CASSVDSSSYGYTF | TGTGCCAGCAGTGTGGACAGCAGTAGCTATGGCTACACCTTC